Listed below are T cell receptor beta chains from one sample, sequenced in a study of neurological immune-mediated disorders. TCRdb analysed the 5' RACE reads with MiXCR anew, one entry per CDR3 protein. This table holds 35,000 to 45,000 distinct CDR3 sequences, around 2.9% found once. Sequenced: PBMCs. The source of these receptors is a woman aged 60 to 75 with multiple sclerosis. CDR3s include the opening cysteine and the closing phenylalanine or tryptophan. The D gene is left open where the match is weak. The size entry is marked missing in some rows and otherwise reads once, few, many or a size class.

>TRBV29-1|TRBJ2-6|many|.
TGCAGCGTTGAAGACAACAGGGCTGGGGCCAACGTCCTGACTTTC
CSVEDNRAGANVLTF
>TRBV7-9|TRBJ2-7|many|.
TGTGCCAGCAGCTTAGGTCAGGTCAACTACGAGCAGTACTTC
CASSLGQVNYEQYF
>TRBV6-5|TRBJ1-1|many|TRBD1
TGTGCCAGCAGGGGGACAGGGGGAGGTGAAGCTTTCTTT
CASRGTGGGEAFF
>TRBV5-1|TRBJ1-1|many|.
TGCGCCAGCAGCTTGGCCGGGTCGATGAACACTGAAGCTTTCTTT
CASSLAGSMNTEAFF
>TRBV6-5|TRBJ2-7|many|TRBD1
TGTGCCAGCAACCAGGACAGGGTGCCCTACGAGCAGTACTTC
CASNQDRVPYEQYF
>TRBV18|TRBJ1-2|many|.
TGTGCCAGCTCACTGACAGGAGAGGGGGACTATGGCTACACCTTC
CASSLTGEGDYGYTF
>TRBV5-8|TRBJ2-1|many|TRBD1
TGTGCCAGCAGTATGCTCCCCGGGACAGGGGCTACCTCTCTGGAGAATGAGCAGTTCTTC
CASSMLPGTGATSLENEQFF
>TRBV3-1|TRBJ1-1|many|.
TGTGCCAGCAGAACGGGGAACACTGAAGCTTTCTTT
CASRTGNTEAFF
>TRBV18|TRBJ2-7|many|TRBD1
TGTGCCAGCTCATCCCGGTCAGGGGGCTCCTACGAGCAGTACTTC
CASSSRSGGSYEQYF
>TRBV6-2/TRBV6-3|TRBJ1-1|few|.
TGTGCCAGCACCGCGGCACGGAACACTGAAGCTTTCTTT
CASTAARNTEAFF
>TRBV20-1|TRBJ1-2|many|TRBD1
TGCAGTGCTAGAAGAGCGGAGGACAGGGGCGGCTATGGCTACACCTTC
CSARRAEDRGGYGYTF
>TRBV7-6|TRBJ2-3|many|TRBD1
TGTGCCAGCAGCCCAGGGGGAGATACGCAGTATTTT
CASSPGGDTQYF
>TRBV5-1|TRBJ2-5|many|.
TGCGCCAGCAGCTTGGACCTTAGGGTACAAGAGACCCAGTACTTC
CASSLDLRVQETQYF
>TRBV9|TRBJ2-2|many|.
TGTGCCAGCAGCGTCGCGACAGTTAACACCGGGGAGCTGTTTTTT
CASSVATVNTGELFF
>TRBV15|TRBJ2-1|many|TRBD2
TGTGCCACCAGCAGATATAGCGGGGGCACCCCCAATGAGCAGTTCTTC
CATSRYSGGTPNEQFF
>TRBV6-1|TRBJ2-7|many|TRBD1
TGTGCGTTCGGCGGGACAGGGTTAACCTACGAGCAGTACTTC
CAFGGTGLTYEQYF
>TRBV5-1|TRBJ1-4|many|.
TGCGCCAGCAACACGGGGCAGAATGAAAAACTGTTTTTT
CASNTGQNEKLFF
>TRBV15|TRBJ2-5|many|.
TGTGCCACCGCGGAAGGGGGTAGGCAAGAGACCCAGTACTTC
CATAEGGRQETQYF
>TRBV7-8|TRBJ1-2|many|.
TGTGCCAGCAGCCTAAGCAGGGTAATTGAGAATGGCTACACCTTC
CASSLSRVIENGYTF
>TRBV7-2|TRBJ2-2|.|TRBD2
TGTGCCAGCATCGCCTCGGGGGGGCCGGGCACCGGGGAGCTGTTTTTT
CASIASGGPGTGELFF
>TRBV20-1|TRBJ1-5|many|TRBD1
TGCAGTGCGGCCGGGACAGTCGTTGCTGATCAGCCCCAGCATTTT
CSAAGTVVADQPQHF
>TRBV7-6|TRBJ1-5|many|.
TGTGCCAGCAGCCCTTATCCACGGGGGGGGGCGAGCAATCAGCCCCAGCATTTT
CASSPYPRGGASNQPQHF
>TRBV20-1|TRBJ1-6|many|.
TGCAGTGCCGGGCCCACCCGGGGTTCACCCCTCCACTTT
CSAGPTRGSPLHF
>TRBV20-1|TRBJ2-1|many|TRBD1
TGCAGTCCCTCCCCGGACAGGGGCAATGAGCAGTTCTTC
CSPSPDRGNEQFF
>TRBV10-3|TRBJ1-5|few|.
TGTGCCATCAGCGAAAGCAATAAGACCCAGAATTTT
CAISESNKTQNF
>TRBV20-1|TRBJ1-1|many|.
TGCACTCGAGCGGCGGGGAACACTGAAGCTTTCTTT
CTRAAGNTEAFF
>TRBV12-3/TRBV12-4|TRBJ1-2|medium-sized|.
TGTGCCAGCAGTTTAAGGCCAGACTATGGCTACACCTTC
CASSLRPDYGYTF
>TRBV28|TRBJ2-1|many|TRBD2
TGTGCCAGCAGTTCGGGGGGACTCTACAATGAGCAGTTCTTC
CASSSGGLYNEQFF
>TRBV10-3|TRBJ2-7|many|.
TGTGCCATCAGTGACCCCTACGAGCAGTACTTC
CAISDPYEQYF
>TRBV6-6|TRBJ2-7|many|.
TGTGCCAGCCTTCCGGGGGCCGGGTACGAGCAGTACTTC
CASLPGAGYEQYF
>TRBV7-8|TRBJ1-4|many|.
TGTGCCAGCAGCACACCCGGGACATTGAATGAAAAACTGTTTTTT
CASSTPGTLNEKLFF
>TRBV6-5|TRBJ2-1|few|TRBD1
TGTGCCAGCAGACCGACAGGGAGCTCCTACAATGAGCAGTTCTTC
CASRPTGSSYNEQFF
>TRBV27|TRBJ2-3|many|TRBD2
TGTGCCAGCAGTCGGGGGGACTCTAGCACAGATACGCAGTATTTT
CASSRGDSSTDTQYF
>TRBV5-1|TRBJ2-7|many|TRBD1
TGCGCCAGCAGCACCGGGACAGGGGGCCGCGAGCAGTACTTC
CASSTGTGGREQYF
>TRBV14|TRBJ2-5|many|.
TGTGCCAGCAGCCAAGGCGTGACTATGTACCAAGAGACCCAGTACTTC
CASSQGVTMYQETQYF
>TRBV11-2|TRBJ2-2|many|.
TGTGCCGGAGAGGACCTCTCCCGGGCCCACACCGGGGAGCTGTTTTTT
CAGEDLSRAHTGELFF
>TRBV10-3|TRBJ2-7|many|.
TGTGCCATCAGTGGGGGTTACGAGCAGTACTTC
CAISGGYEQYF
>TRBV6-5|TRBJ2-5|many|TRBD2
TGTGCCAGCAGTTACTTGGGGGGGGATCCTGCCTGGAAACAAGAGACCCAGTACTTC
CASSYLGGDPAWKQETQYF
>TRBV5-1|TRBJ1-1|many|TRBD1
TGCGCCAGCAGCTTGGGGACAGGGAAGGACACTGAAGCTTTCTTT
CASSLGTGKDTEAFF
>TRBV6-6|TRBJ2-1|many|TRBD2
TGTGCCAGCAGAAGAAGAAGCGGGGGGGCCCTGGATGAGCAGTTCTTC
CASRRRSGGALDEQFF
>TRBV5-1|TRBJ2-1|many|.
TGCGCCAGCAGCTCGCGTGGGACCTACAATGAGCAGTTCTTC
CASSSRGTYNEQFF